This T cell receptor beta chain was captured in a study of neurological immune-mediated disorders. Broader study findings: One cluster of related CDR3 sequences contained, by phylogenetic grouping, the repertoires of 18 of 34 multiple sclerosis patients and formed a possible signature. The expanded clones of different subjects shared no CDR3 amino acid sequences (suggesting private repertoires in all groups). HTLV-1-associated myelopathy ranked highest for TCR clonal expansion and multiple sclerosis lowest, beneath healthy controls.

Looked up from germline, CDR1 is LGHDT and CDR2 is YNNKEL (reference sequence). The CDR3 sequence is 13 residues long. The V and J ends lost 3 bases and 2 bases respectively, with 7 bases between them. Ten or more counts support this clonotype. Its target is unknown. TCRdb redid the calling of the 5' RACE reads with MiXCR, one entry per CDR3 protein. The repertoire consists of some 120,000 distinct CDR3 sequences, with around 3% occurring once and the leading ten covering 1% to 1.5%. J is TRBJ1-2 and V is TRBV3-1; D is possibly TRBD1 (5 bases). Specimen: PBMCs. The TCR sequence derives from a woman aged 30 to 39 with multiple sclerosis. Written as DNA, the CDR3 is TGTGCCAGCAGCCAGAGGGGAAACTATGGCTACACCTTC. It encodes CASSQRGNYGYTF. Filled out from reference TRBV3-1 and TRBJ1-2, the complete variable domain reads DTAVSQTPKYLVTQMGNDKSIKCEQNLGHDTMYWYKQDSKKFLKIMFSYNNKELIINETVPNRFSPKSPDKAHLNLHINSLELGDSAVYFCASSQRGNYGYTFGSGTRLTVV.